These 24 T cell receptor beta chains were all obtained from the same sample, sequenced in a study of T cell repertoires in cytomegalovirus infection. TCRdb called the reads again in MiXCR, with one record for every CDR3 protein. Among around 530,000 distinct CDR3 sequences listed, more than 15% were seen once. Sequencing was performed on CD8+ T cells from PBMCs. These receptor sequences come from a human donor in good health (CMV status not recorded). Some clones in this sample may be carry-over from other donors' samples.

The chain links TRBV6-8 to TRBJ1-1, with D unresolved. Trimming pared 7 bases from V and 5 bases from J, leaving 14 bases between. The CDR3 loop spans 13 amino acids. The germline V gene has CDR1 MNHGY and CDR2 SAAAGT. The CDR3: CASKGEYETEAFF. For the CDR3, the DNA is TGTGCCAGCAAAGGAGAGTATGAGACTGAAGCTTTCTTT.

This clonotype was observed at least ten times. The chain recombines TRBV12-3 or TRBV12-4 with TRBJ2-7; D ambiguous. The CDR3 runs to 15 residues. V was trimmed by 4 bases and J by 3 bases, leaving 16 bases between them. The DNA for the CDR3 is TGTGCCAGCAGTTCTGGACCTCTGGGAAACTACGAGCAGTACTTC. Encoded protein: CASSSGPLGNYEQYF.

This clonotype was observed a handful of times. At one end, the junction sequence differs from germline, possibly due to a read error. The rearrangement uses TRBV4-1 and TRBJ1-5, with D tentatively TRBD1 (5 bases). The CDR3 extends over 16 amino acids. Germline CDR1 and CDR2: MGHRA and YSYEKL. CDR3 residues: CASSAVQRGSNQPQHF. CDR3 DNA sequence: TGTGCCAGCAGTGCAGTCCAACGGGGGAGCAATCAGCCCCAGCATTTT.

The V gene is TRBV7-3, the J gene TRBJ2-1; D call uncertain. In germline, CDR1 is SGHTA, CDR2 FQGTGA. Trimming removed 5 bases at V and 0 bases at J, with 8 bases between. CDR3 size: 14 residues. CDR3 coding DNA: TGTGCCAGCAGCCGATTGGGCTCCTACAATGAGCAGTTCTTC. Translating it yields CASSRLGSYNEQFF.

The chain employs TRBV28 and TRBJ2-1, with D hard to call. There are 14 residues in the CDR3. Trimming cost V 4 bases and J 5 bases, with 12 bases left between them. The V gene's germline CDR1 is MDHEN and CDR2 SYDVKM. CDR3 nucleotides: TGTGCCAGCAGTTCACCTAGATCCAACAATGAGCAGTTCTTC. Translated, it gives CASSSPRSNNEQFF.

In its sample, this clonotype was seen once. The chain employs TRBV29-1 and TRBJ2-1; D possibly corresponds to TRBD2 (6 bases). The CDR3 has 15 residues. The V end was cut by 6 bases, the J end by 9 bases, with 24 bases between. The germline V gene has CDR1 SQVTM and CDR2 ANQGSEA. The CDR3 nucleotides are TGCAGCGTCCCGAGGTGGAGTAGCGGAGAAAGTGAGCAGTTCTTC. Translating gives CSVPRWSSGESEQFF.

On this clonotype: A junction end diverges from the germline sequence, so it may reflect a read error. The chain couples TRBV7-7 to TRBJ1-3; TRBD1 matches 10 bases. This CDR3 has 15 residues. Per the germline V gene, CDR1 is SSHAT and CDR2 is FNYEAQ (reference sequence). CDR3 nucleotide sequence: TGTGCTAGCAGCCCGGGACAGGGGATGGGAAACACCATATATTTT. This encodes CASSPGQGMGNTIYF.

The V gene is TRBV5-1, the J gene TRBJ2-1, with 7 bases aligning to TRBD1. The CDR3 contains 16 residues. The germline V gene encodes CDR1 SGHRS and CDR2 YFSETQ. The trim removed 3 bases at V and 3 bases at J, leaving 9 bases unmatched. The CDR3 protein is CASSSGHGTVYNEQFF. CDR3 coding DNA: TGCGCCAGCAGCTCGGGCCACGGGACAGTCTACAATGAGCAGTTCTTC.

The V call is TRBV7-4, the J call TRBJ2-1; TRBD1 might be the D (5 bases). The CDR3 is made up of 17 amino acids. V was clipped by 2 bases and J by 5 bases, with 19 bases between them. Per germline, CDR1 SGHVT and CDR2 SQSDAQ. CDR3 in amino acids: CASSLRGRAGLNNEQFF. The CDR3 coding sequence is TGTGCCAGCAGCTTAAGGGGTAGGGCAGGTCTAAACAATGAGCAGTTCTTC.

In this sample, this clonotype turned up many times. CDR3 in amino acids: CASSLEVALAESYNEQFF. CDR3 nucleotides: TGTGCCAGCAGCTTAGAAGTGGCACTAGCGGAATCCTACAATGAGCAGTTCTTC. The J gene is TRBJ2-1, the V gene TRBV7-6; 8 nucleotides line up with TRBD2. This CDR3 is built from 18 residues. CDR1 is SGHVS, CDR2 FNYEAQ, per germline. V lost 1 base to trimming and J lost 1 base; unmatched junction nucleotides: 9.

To note about this clonotype: A clone one base away is much larger, so this may be a read error. The chain carries TRBV2 and TRBJ2-3; 8 bases fit TRBD1. The germline CDR1 and CDR2 sequences are SNHLY and FYNNEI. This CDR3 contains 17 residues. The CDR3: CASNEEGRDRSTDTQYF. The CDR3 nucleotides are TGTGCCAGCAATGAAGAAGGGCGGGACAGGAGCACAGATACGCAGTATTTT.

This clonotype was seen only once. A clone one base away is much larger, so this may be a read error. The genes are TRBV7-9 and TRBJ1-1; 9 positions match TRBD1. There are 15 residues in the CDR3. In germline, CDR1 is SEHNR, CDR2 FQNEAQ (reference sequence). The CDR3 region has the DNA TGTGCCAGCAGCTTCAGGACAGGGGAGAACATTGAAGCTTTCTTT. Residues: CASSFRTGENIEAFF.

V and J are TRBV20-1 and TRBJ2-7, with D maybe TRBD1 (7 bases). V dropped 5 bases and J dropped 1 base, with 15 bases sitting between them. CDR3 size: 14 residues. Germline CDR1 is DFQATT and CDR2 is SNEGSKA (reference sequence). CDR3 nucleotide sequence: TGCAGTGCTGGAGGGGGCGTGAGGTCCTACGAGCAGTACTTC. Encoded protein: CSAGGGVRSYEQYF.

This clonotype was observed many times. The rearrangement uses TRBV6-1 and TRBJ2-7, with D unresolved. The CDR3 is 15 residues long. Germline V CDR1 and CDR2: MNHNS, SASEGT. Trimming took off 6 bases at V and 2 bases at J, with 17 bases between the two ends. The CDR3 spells CASRSPMSDTYEQYF. DNA of the CDR3: TGTGCCAGCAGGTCACCAATGTCCGACACCTACGAGCAGTACTTC.

In its sample, this clonotype was seen many times. This rearrangement joins TRBV7-9 to TRBJ2-1; 8 bases agree with TRBD1. CDR1 is SEHNR, CDR2 FQNEAQ, per germline (reference sequence). CDR3 length: 15 amino acids. The trim removed 1 base at V and 4 bases at J, leaving 3 bases unmatched. CDR3: CASSLVGTGYNEQFF. The CDR3 DNA reads as TGTGCCAGCAGCTTAGTGGGGACAGGTTACAATGAGCAGTTCTTC.

A remark on this clonotype: The CDR3 ends on some other residue instead of the conserved phenylalanine or tryptophan, so this is likely a read error. The limits of the CDR3 on the DNA are not certain, so only TCRdb's listed CDR3 is given. The chain recombines TRBV15 with TRBJ2-3; no DNA check was done on the table's D call, TRBD2. Germline V gene sequence: CDR1 LNHNV, CDR2 YYDKDF (reference sequence). The CDR3 is 17 residues long, ends included. The CDR3 sequence is CATGEELDGGITDTKYL.

This clonotype has just a few counts. The chain couples TRBV15 to TRBJ1-5; D remains unclear. From germline, CDR1 is LNHNV and CDR2 YYDKDF (reference sequence). Trimming took 1 base from V and 0 from J, leaving 4 bases between them. The CDR3 loop spans 14 amino acids. The CDR3 coding sequence is TGTGCCACCAGCAGAGCTAATAGCAATCAGCCCCAGCATTTT. Its translation: CATSRANSNQPQHF.

This rearrangement joins TRBV28 to TRBJ2-7; D assignment may be TRBD1 or TRBD2 (5 bases each). V was clipped by 7 bases and J by 3 bases, with 16 bases between them. This CDR3 has 14 amino acids. Per germline, CDR1 MDHEN and CDR2 SYDVKM. The DNA of the CDR3 is TGTGCCAGCAAAGAGGGCAGGGTCGGCTACGAGCAGTACTTC. It codes for CASKEGRVGYEQYF.

In this sample, this clonotype turned up many times. CDR3 sequence (DNA): TGTGCCAGCAGGAGCGGGGCTAGCACAGATACGCAGTATTTT. Translated: CASRSGASTDTQYF. The chain links TRBV25-1 to TRBJ2-3, with 7 bases that match TRBD2. With 6 bases clipped from V and 0 bases from J, the junction kept 3 bases outside the gene matches. Germline V gene sequence: CDR1 MGHDK, CDR2 SYGVNS. The CDR3 spans 14 residues.

On this clonotype itself: This may stem from a read error, because a much larger clone lies one nucleotide away. The rearrangement joins TRBV7-9 to TRBJ1-5, with D perhaps matching TRBD1 (6 bases). Germline CDR1 SEHNR, CDR2 FQNEAQ (reference sequence). CDR3 size: 15 residues. The CDR3 loop reads CASSWGTNSNQPQRF. The CDR3 coding sequence is TGTGCCAGCAGTTGGGGGACAAATAGCAATCAGCCCCAGCGTTTT.

This clonotype has at least ten counts. This rearrangement joins TRBV29-1 to TRBJ2-5; 7 positions agree with TRBD1. This CDR3 has 13 amino acids. Germline values: CDR1 SQVTM, CDR2 ANQGSEA. V dropped 6 bases and J dropped 5; count of bases not matched to a gene: 9. This CDR3 is CSVDSGGDETQYF. The CDR3 DNA is TGCAGCGTGGACTCAGGGGGAGATGAGACCCAGTACTTC.

This rearrangement joins TRBV24-1 to TRBJ2-5; D is ambiguous. Per the germline V gene, CDR1 is KGHDR and CDR2 is SFDVKD. Between the trimmed V and J ends, which lost 2 bases and 5 bases, there was a span of 11 bases. The CDR3 runs 14 residues. The CDR3 sequence is CATSDSGPPETQYF. The CDR3 DNA is TGTGCCACCAGTGATTCCGGGCCGCCGGAGACCCAGTACTTC.

The V gene is TRBV9, the J gene TRBJ2-5, with 8 positions matching TRBD1. Germline CDR1 is SGDLS and CDR2 is YYNGEE. V was clipped by 4 bases and J by 2 bases; unmatched bases: 10. The CDR3 consists of 16 residues. CDR3 amino acids: CASSTGQGNPQETQYF. Here the CDR3 DNA reads TGTGCCAGCAGCACCGGACAGGGTAACCCGCAAGAGACCCAGTACTTC.

In this sample, this clonotype turned up many times. The chain links TRBV10-3 to TRBJ2-3; D could derive from TRBD1 or TRBD2 (5 bases each). Deletions cut 8 bases from V and 11 bases from J, with 20 bases between. CDR1 ENHRY and CDR2 SYGVKD come from the germline V gene. The CDR3 contains 13 residues. The CDR3, as DNA: TGTGCCATCGGGAGAGGGGCTGCCGTAGAGCAGTATTTT. Translating gives CAIGRGAAVEQYF.